The rows below give T cell receptor beta chains drawn from one sample of a study of control samples from healthy donors and cancer patients. Profiled with immunoSEQ multiplex PCR; TCRdb holds only in-frame clones, not every one. The table lists about 94,000 clones, around nine tenths of them singletons, with around 3.8% in the top ten. Sequenced sample: blood. The receptors come from a woman younger than 30 in good health. The CDR3 runs from the conserved cysteine through the conserved F or W. Not every row has a clone size; where given, it reads once, few, many or a size class.

TRBV5-5 | - | CASEPGSYNSPLHF
TRBV6-5 | once | CASGQGNEQYF
TRBV6-5 | - | CASSSSGGNYEQYF
TRBV3-1/TRBV3-2 | - | CASSQGFSGAYEQYF
TRBV2 | - | CASKTTTDTQYF
TRBV2 | - | CASSVQGTNEKLFF
TRBV5-6 | - | CASSLSLDRQFF
TRBV4-1 | - | CASSPQGGNTEAFF
TRBV5-1 | once | CASSSAQGESPLHF
TRBV6-5 | - | CASLERADTEAFF
TRBV3-1/TRBV3-2 | few | CASSQGFNEQFF
TRBV18 | - | CASSPPQGQQETQYF
TRBV2 | - | CASSEGGGGRRTGELFF
TRBV12-5 | - | CASGLVLGQEGYGYTF
TRBV2 | - | CASKPSRLSYEQYF
TRBV3-1/TRBV3-2 | - | CASSPDSYYGYTF
TRBV21-1 | - | CASSKALSAGVSYEQYF
TRBV2 | - | CASSVLAVDTQYF
TRBV18 | once | CASSPQGAGFDGYTF
TRBV7-8 | - | CASSLLNYGYTF
TRBV6-6 | - | CASSLSGQGAAYEQYF
TRBV5-1 | - | CASSLWTGPAYGYTF
TRBV7-9 | once | CASSWGAGQPQHF
TRBV6-5 | - | CASNQASSGNTIYF
TRBV5-1 | - | CASSLFLQRGVSTDTQYF
TRBV29-1 | - | CSVERVGGYGYTF
TRBV2 | - | CASRGENEQYF
TRBV5-1 | few | CASSDPGQGTGYGYTF
TRBV7-9 | few | CASSLAQSYGYTF
TRBV7-8 | once | CASSLGGDQPQHF
TRBV19 | - | CATKREEVGEKLFF
TRBV3-1/TRBV3-2 | - | CASSPYQLAGGIGMTDTQYF
TRBV4-1 | - | CASRGTGDLYGYTF
TRBV12-5 | - | CASGFQVTGHTEAFF
TRBV10-3 | - | CAFRTDGNTEAFF
TRBV6-5 | - | CASSNLRDRVAEQYF
TRBV7-2 | once | CASSPDRGANYGYTF
TRBV19 | once | CASSRDRAETQYF
TRBV5-4 | - | CASSLGGTDNYGYTF
TRBV28 | - | CASSLPPALPGAGYTF
TRBV12-3/TRBV12-4 | - | CASSPDRTYGYTF
TRBV5-4 | - | CASSFMNTEAFF
TRBV9 | - | CASSVATEEAGLGGYTF
TRBV6-5 | - | CASEDSPSNYGYTF
TRBV6-5 | few | CATWDIGSTNEKLFF
TRBV19 | - | CASSIDNILAGENEQFF
TRBV6-6 | - | CASSAQGVDGYTF
TRBV7-3 | - | CASSALAPLTDTQYF